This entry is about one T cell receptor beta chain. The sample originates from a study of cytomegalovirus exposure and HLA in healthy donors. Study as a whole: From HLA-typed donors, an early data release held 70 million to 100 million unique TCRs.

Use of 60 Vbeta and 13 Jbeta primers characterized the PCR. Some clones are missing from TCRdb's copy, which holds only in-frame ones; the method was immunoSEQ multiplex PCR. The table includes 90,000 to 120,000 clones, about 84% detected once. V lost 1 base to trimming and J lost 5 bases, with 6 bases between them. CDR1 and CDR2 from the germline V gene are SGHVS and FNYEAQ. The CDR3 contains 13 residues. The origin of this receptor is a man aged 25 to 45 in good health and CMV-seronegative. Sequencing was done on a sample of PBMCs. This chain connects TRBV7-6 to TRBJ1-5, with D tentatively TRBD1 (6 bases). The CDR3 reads CASSLGQDQPQHF. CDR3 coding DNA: TGTGCCAGCAGCTTAGGACAGGATCAGCCCCAGCATTTT. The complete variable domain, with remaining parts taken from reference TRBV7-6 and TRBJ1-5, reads GAGVSQSPRYKVTKRGQDVALRCDPISGHVSLYWYRQALGQGPEFLTYFNYEAQQDKSGLPNDRFSAERPEGSISTLTIQRTEQRDSAMYRCASSLGQDQPQHFGDGTRLSIL.